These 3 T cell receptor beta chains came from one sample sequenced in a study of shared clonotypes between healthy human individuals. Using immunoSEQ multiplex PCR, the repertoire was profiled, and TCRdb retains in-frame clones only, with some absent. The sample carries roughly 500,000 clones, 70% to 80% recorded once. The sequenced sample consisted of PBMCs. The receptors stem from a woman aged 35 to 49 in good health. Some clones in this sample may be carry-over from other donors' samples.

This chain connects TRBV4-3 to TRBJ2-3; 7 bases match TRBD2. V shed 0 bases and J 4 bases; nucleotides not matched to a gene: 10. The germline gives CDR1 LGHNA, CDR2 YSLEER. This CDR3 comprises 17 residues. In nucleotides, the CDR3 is TGCGCCAGCAGCCAAGATACGGGCGGGAGTTCCCCAGATACGCAGTATTTT. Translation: CASSQDTGGSSPDTQYF.

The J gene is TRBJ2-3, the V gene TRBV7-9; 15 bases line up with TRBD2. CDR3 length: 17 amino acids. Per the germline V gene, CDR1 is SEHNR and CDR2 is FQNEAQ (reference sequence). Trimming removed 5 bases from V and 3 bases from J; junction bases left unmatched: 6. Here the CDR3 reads CASSTRTSGRATDTQYF. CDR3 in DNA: TGTGCCAGCAGCACCCGGACTAGCGGGAGGGCGACAGATACGCAGTATTTT.

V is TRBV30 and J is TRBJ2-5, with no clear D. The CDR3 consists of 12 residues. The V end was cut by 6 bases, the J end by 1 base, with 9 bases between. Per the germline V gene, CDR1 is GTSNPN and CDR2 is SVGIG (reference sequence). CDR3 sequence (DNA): TGTGCCTGTCAGAGGATCCAAGAGACCCAGTACTTC. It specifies CACQRIQETQYF.